Following are 32 T cell receptor beta chains from one sample sequenced in a study of OX40 agonist ivuxolimab in advanced cancers. The table came from immunoSEQ multiplex PCR; TCRdb's copy has only in-frame clones and leaves some out. Here the sample spans about 50,000 clones, roughly 85% being singletons. The sequencing here drew on CD4+ or CD8+ T cells sorted from blood, taken in a trial of the OX40 agonist ivuxolimab. The receptors derive from an adult with an advanced solid tumor such as melanoma, head and neck, liver or kidney cancer.

The chain employs TRBV19 and TRBJ1-2; perhaps TRBD1 as D (6 bases). Germline V CDR1 and CDR2: LNHDA, SQIVND (reference sequence). The V and J ends lost 3 bases and 1 base respectively, with 15 bases between them. The CDR3 has 16 residues. The CDR3 DNA follows: TGTGCCAGTAGTATGTTGGGGGGGGCCGGTAACTATGGCTACACCTTC. Translated: CASSMLGGAGNYGYTF.

The rearrangement uses TRBV6-1 and TRBJ1-4; D is perhaps TRBD1 (6 bases). Trimming cost V 7 bases and J 7 bases, with 16 bases left between them. Germline V lookup: CDR1 MNHNS, CDR2 SASEGT. This CDR3 is 14 amino acids long. The CDR3 sequence: CASKQGLGFEKLFF. CDR3 bases: TGTGCCAGCAAGCAGGGGTTAGGTTTTGAAAAACTGTTTTTT.

This rearrangement joins TRBV5-1 to TRBJ2-5; 7 bases map to TRBD2. The J call may be mistaken, given a closer DNA end match to TRBJ2-7. The CDR3 sequence is 13 residues long. Germline V CDR1 and CDR2: SGHRS, YFSETQ. In DNA, the CDR3 is TGCGCCAGCAGCTACGGACTAGCCTACGAGCAGTACTTC. Translation gives CASSYGLAYEQYF.

The chain links TRBV5-1 to TRBJ2-1, with 8 nucleotides matching TRBD2. CDR1 and CDR2 from the germline V gene are SGHRS and YFSETQ. Trimming at V came to 5 bases and at J to 8 bases, leaving 12 bases not matched to a gene. The CDR3 spans 15 residues. CDR3 sequence: CASRFQVTGGDEQFF. Here the CDR3 DNA reads TGCGCCAGCAGGTTCCAGGTTACCGGGGGGGATGAGCAGTTCTTC.

The chain employs TRBV9 and TRBJ2-7; 14 nucleotides line up with TRBD2. The V segment lost 2 bases and the J segment 5 bases; nucleotides outside the gene matches: 6. The germline V gene encodes CDR1 SGDLS and CDR2 YYNGEE. This CDR3 has 16 amino acids. CDR3 nucleotide sequence: TGTGCCAGCAGCGTCACCGGGACTAGCGGGAGACACGAGCAGTACTTC. Its protein product is CASSVTGTSGRHEQYF.

This clone has only a few counts. The gene calls are TRBV5-6 and TRBJ2-1; 9 bases are a match to TRBD2. Germline assignment: CDR1 SGHDT and CDR2 YYEEEE. The V and J ends lost 2 bases and 4 bases, in that order; junction bases with no gene match: 7. The CDR3 extends over 16 amino acids. CDR3 DNA: TGTGCCAGCAGCTTCATGGCTAGCGGGAATTACAATGAGCAGTTCTTC. It translates to CASSFMASGNYNEQFF.

The genes are TRBV5-4 and TRBJ2-3; D is uncertain. The CDR3 totals 14 residues. The germline V and J ends were trimmed by 6 bases and 5 bases, with 16 bases remaining between them. Germline V gene sequence: CDR1 SGHNT, CDR2 YYREEE (reference sequence). In DNA form, the CDR3 reads TGTGCCAGCACCAAAGAACTGCTCTTAGATACGCAGTATTTT. Its protein is CASTKELLLDTQYF.

V is TRBV28 and J is TRBJ1-5; D gene ambiguous. V lost 4 bases and J lost 11, with 15 bases in between. The CDR3 loop spans 13 amino acids. Germline V CDR1 and CDR2: MDHEN, SYDVKM. The CDR3 DNA sequence: TGTGCCAGCAGTTGGGGTCATGACGGTGCCCAGCATTTT. Translated, it gives CASSWGHDGAQHF.

This clone was seen only a few times. The same CDR3 arises from other DNA sequences in this sample as well. The chain joins TRBV19 to TRBJ2-1; TRBD2 aligns across 12 bases. Germline CDR1 LNHDA, CDR2 SQIVND (reference sequence). V gave up 1 base and J gave up 7 bases; unmatched junction bases: 5. The CDR3 has 16 residues. Written as DNA, the CDR3 is TGTGCCAGTAGTATAGTCGGGCTAGCGGGAGGGAATGAGCAGTTCTTC. Its protein is CASSIVGLAGGNEQFF. Using reference TRBV19 and TRBJ2-1 for the parts outside the CDR3, the full variable domain is DGGITQSPKYLFRKEGQNVTLSCEQNLNHDAMYWYRQDPGQGLRLIYYSQIVNDFQKGDIAEGYSVSREKKESFPLTVTSAQKNPTAFYLCASSIVGLAGGNEQFFGPGTRLTVL.

The J gene is TRBJ2-5, the V gene TRBV5-1; D is possibly TRBD2 (5 bases). This CDR3 spans 13 amino acids. Germline loops: CDR1 SGHRS, CDR2 YFSETQ. The V end was cut by 0 bases, the J end by 7 bases, with 10 bases between. CDR3 amino acids: CASSLGGKGTQYF. DNA for the CDR3: TGCGCCAGCAGCTTGGGAGGGAAAGGGACCCAGTACTTC.

The chain combines TRBV5-6 with TRBJ2-4; the match to TRBD1 covers 8 bases. V lost 3 bases to trimming and J lost 5 bases; unmatched junction nucleotides: 10. Germline loops: CDR1 SGHDT, CDR2 YYEEEE. The CDR3 runs to 16 residues. This CDR3 is CASSYLAGTGQNIQYF. CDR3 in DNA: TGTGCCAGCAGCTACCTGGCCGGGACAGGCCAAAACATTCAGTACTTC.

The genes are TRBV4-1 and TRBJ2-7; 7 nucleotides agree with TRBD1. Losses at the gene ends were 5 bases for V and 2 bases for J; bases not matched to a gene: 6. Germline-derived CDR1 and CDR2 are MGHRA and YSYEKL. This CDR3 region has 14 residues. The CDR3 region has the DNA TGCGCCAGCAGCTACTTGACAGGGACCTACGAGCAGTACTTC. It yields the protein CASSYLTGTYEQYF.

The J gene is TRBJ2-3, the V gene TRBV10-3; 7 nucleotides match TRBD1. This CDR3 has 15 amino acids. Germline V gene lookup returns CDR1 ENHRY and CDR2 SYGVKD. V shed 5 bases, J shed 2 bases, and the junction held 7 bases outside the gene matches. CDR3 protein: CAISTGTDITDTQYF. Here the CDR3 DNA reads TGTGCCATCAGTACCGGGACAGATATCACAGATACGCAGTATTTT.

J is TRBJ2-7 and V is TRBV7-9; the match to TRBD2 covers 7 bases. After removal of 4 bases from V and 2 bases from J, the junction contained 14 bases not matched to a gene. The germline V gene encodes CDR1 SEHNR and CDR2 FQNEAQ (reference sequence). The CDR3 is 17 amino acids. CDR3 in amino acids: CASSWGGLHNPTYEQYF. CDR3 DNA: TGTGCCAGCAGCTGGGGGGGACTTCACAACCCAACCTACGAGCAGTACTTC.

This clone was recorded once. J is TRBJ2-5 and V is TRBV30, with TRBD2 identical over 8 bases. Trimming removed 5 bases from V and 4 bases from J; junction bases left unmatched: 6. Germline loops: CDR1 GTSNPN, CDR2 SVGIG (reference sequence). This CDR3 comprises 13 residues. The DNA for the CDR3 is TGTGCCTGGTGCCCGGGGGGGGGAGAGACCCAGTACTTC. Amino acids: CAWCPGGGETQYF.

This clone has just one count. The V and J genes are TRBV5-1 and TRBJ1-3, with 7 bases matching TRBD1. CDR3 size: 17 residues. J gave up 3 bases and V 4 bases, and 13 bases lay outside the gene matches. CDR1 SGHRS and CDR2 YFSETQ come from the germline V gene. The CDR3 sequence: CASSGTGDPSGGNTIYF. The CDR3 DNA sequence: TGCGCCAGCAGCGGAACAGGGGACCCAAGTGGTGGAAACACCATATATTTT.

The chain joins TRBV7-3 to TRBJ2-2, with 9 bases aligning to TRBD2. There are 15 residues in the CDR3. The junction had 3 bases not matched to a gene; V was cut back by 5 bases and J by 2 bases. Germline V gene data show CDR1 as SGHTA and CDR2 as FQGTGA. The CDR3 loop is CASSRGLANTGELFF. In DNA, the CDR3 is TGTGCCAGCAGCAGGGGACTAGCAAACACCGGGGAGCTGTTTTTT.

The V call is TRBV13, the J call TRBJ1-2, with a possible D match to TRBD1 (5 bases). Germline-derived CDR1 and CDR2 are PRHDT and FYEKMQ (reference sequence). V shed 5 bases and J shed 3 bases, with 16 bases lying between them. The CDR3 sequence is 15 residues long. In DNA form, the CDR3 reads TGTGCCAGCAGCCCCGGGGGGACGGCTTACTATGGCTACACCTTC. This sequence encodes CASSPGGTAYYGYTF.

This clone was seen only a few times. The chain recombines TRBV9 with TRBJ1-1, with D unclear. The CDR3 runs to 13 residues. The germline V and J ends were trimmed by 3 bases and 0 bases, with 6 bases remaining between them. Germline V lookup: CDR1 SGDLS, CDR2 YYNGEE. The CDR3 sequence: CASSEGLNTEAFF. Here the CDR3 DNA reads TGTGCCAGCAGCGAAGGGCTGAACACTGAAGCTTTCTTT.

To note about this clone: Distinct nucleotide sequences in the sample also encode this CDR3. The chain combines TRBV5-1 with TRBJ2-7; D is ambiguous. Trimming removed 0 bases from V and 1 base from J, with 5 bases in between. Germline CDR1 SGHRS, CDR2 YFSETQ. The CDR3 is made up of 13 amino acids. CDR3 in DNA: TGCGCCAGCAGCTTGGACCTATCCTACGAGCAGTACTTC. Translated, it gives CASSLDLSYEQYF. The full variable domain, with the rest looked up from reference TRBV5-1 and TRBJ2-7, is KAGVTQTPRYLIKTRGQQVTLSCSPISGHRSVSWYQQTPGQGLQFLFEYFSETQRNKGNFPGRFSGRQFSNSRSEMNVSTLELGDSALYLCASSLDLSYEQYFGPGTRLTVT.

This rearrangement joins TRBV7-2 to TRBJ2-7; 9 nucleotides align to TRBD2. J gave up 2 bases and V 5 bases, and 13 bases lay outside the gene matches. In germline, CDR1 is SGHTA, CDR2 FQGNSA. The CDR3 has 17 residues. The CDR3 loop reads CASSQTGLASRAYEQYF. The CDR3 DNA is TGTGCCAGCAGCCAAACGGGACTAGCTTCGCGAGCCTACGAGCAGTACTTC.

The J gene is TRBJ1-2, the V gene TRBV28; unclear D gene. V was shortened by 7 bases and J by 0 bases, with 9 bases between the two germline ends. The germline CDR1 and CDR2 sequences are MDHEN and SYDVKM. This CDR3 spans 13 amino acids. CDR3 DNA: TGTGCCAGCACGTCTGACACTAACTATGGCTACACCTTC. Residues: CASTSDTNYGYTF.

This chain uses TRBV5-1 with TRBJ1-1; TRBD1 is a possible D gene (6 bases). The V and J ends lost 4 bases and 8 bases respectively, with 9 bases between them. This CDR3 is built from 11 residues. Germline V gene sequence: CDR1 SGHRS, CDR2 YFSETQ. CDR3 nucleotides: TGCGCCAGCAGCACGACAGGAGAAGCTTTCTTT. It is translated as CASSTTGEAFF.

A few counts support this clone. The rearrangement uses TRBV18 and TRBJ2-6; no clear D gene. Trimming left V 0 bases short and J 0 bases short, with 15 bases between. The CDR3 is made up of 19 amino acids. Germline CDR1 reads KGHSH; CDR2 reads LQKENI. CDR3 protein: CASSPPSSRSSSGANVLTF. The CDR3 nucleotides are TGTGCCAGCTCACCACCGTCATCGCGTTCGTCCTCTGGGGCCAACGTCCTGACTTTC.

This rearrangement joins TRBV2 to TRBJ2-5, with D possibly called TRBD1 or TRBD2 (5 bases each). Germline CDR1 and CDR2: SNHLY and FYNNEI. Trimming pared 11 bases from V and 4 bases from J, leaving 17 bases between. This CDR3 region has 13 residues. The CDR3 DNA sequence: TGTGCCTCCCTGGGTCCGGGGCTAGAGACCCAGTACTTC. Translated, it gives CASLGPGLETQYF.

The rearrangement uses TRBV9 and TRBJ2-1, with D unclear. Germline V gives CDR1 SGDLS, CDR2 YYNGEE. V was shortened by 4 bases and J by 9 bases, with 17 bases between the two germline ends. CDR3 size: 14 residues. DNA of the CDR3: TGTGCCAGCAGCACCCATATCGTGGAAAGTGAGCAGTTCTTC. As protein: CASSTHIVESEQFF.

The rearrangement uses TRBV9 and TRBJ2-1; no clear D gene. Germline-derived CDR1 and CDR2 are SGDLS and YYNGEE. Trimming pared 4 bases from V and 9 bases from J, leaving 14 bases between. The CDR3 has 13 amino acids. CDR3 residues: CASSPSYRVEQFF. DNA for the CDR3: TGTGCCAGCAGCCCATCCTACCGGGTTGAGCAGTTCTTC.

This clone was counted a few times. The rearrangement links TRBV10-3 to TRBJ1-1, with D uncertain. Trimming removed 4 bases from V and 4 bases from J, with 16 bases in between. Germline CDR1 is ENHRY and CDR2 is SYGVKD. There are 15 residues in the CDR3. The CDR3 spells CAISGGVAPGTEAFF. Written as DNA, the CDR3 is TGTGCCATCAGTGGTGGAGTTGCCCCGGGCACTGAAGCTTTCTTT.

The V call is TRBV2, the J call TRBJ1-1; no definite D call. The CDR3 loop spans 15 amino acids. Per the germline V gene, CDR1 is SNHLY and CDR2 is FYNNEI. V was pared by 3 bases and J by 2 bases, with 13 bases between. The CDR3 DNA reads TGTGCCAGCAGTGAGGCCAGCTTAGGAAACACTGAAGCTTTCTTT. This encodes CASSEASLGNTEAFF.

The V gene is TRBV28, the J gene TRBJ2-3, with D possibly matching TRBD2 (5 bases). There are 16 residues in the CDR3. V lost 4 bases and J 2 bases, leaving 16 bases between the germline ends. CDR1 is MDHEN, CDR2 SYDVKM, per germline. CDR3 residues: CASSSHTGRATDTQYF. The CDR3 nucleotides read TGTGCCAGCAGTTCCCACACTGGGCGGGCCACAGATACGCAGTATTTT.

The chain carries TRBV13 and TRBJ2-7, with D perhaps matching TRBD1 (5 bases). V was pared by 5 bases and J by 5 bases, with 13 bases between. The CDR3 totals 13 residues. Looked up from germline, CDR1 is PRHDT and CDR2 is FYEKMQ (reference sequence). The CDR3 DNA is TGTGCCAGCAGCGTCCAGGGTCCGGACGAGCAGTACTTC. As protein: CASSVQGPDEQYF.

The rearrangement joins TRBV5-1 to TRBJ2-3; D is tentatively TRBD1 or TRBD2 (5 bases each). Germline lookup yields CDR1 SGHRS and CDR2 YFSETQ. This CDR3 has 15 residues. Trimming removed 4 bases from V and 3 bases from J, with 15 bases in between. CDR3 amino acids: CASSRRGVSTDTQYF. The CDR3, as DNA: TGCGCCAGCAGCCGAAGAGGGGTATCTACAGATACGCAGTATTTT.